A selection of T cell receptor beta chains follows, all from one sample in a study of early T cells in non-severe SARS-CoV-2 infection. TCRdb redid the calling of the 5' RACE reads with MiXCR, one entry per CDR3 protein. The sample lists some 76,000 distinct CDR3 sequences; approximately 15% were seen once. Sequences were obtained from whole blood. The receptors here all came from an adult who was a healthcare worker with PCR-confirmed SARS-CoV-2 infection or an uninfected control (not recorded which). Each CDR3 is given with its conserved first and last residue. The order of the fields is D gene, J gene, V gene, clone size, CDR3 DNA, CDR3 protein. The D gene is left open where the match is weak. A row's size may be missing; if present it is once, few, many or a size class.

d_gene: NA
j_gene: TRBJ2-1
v_gene: TRBV18
abundance: NA
CDR3nt: TGTGCCAGCTCACCTTGGGGGAATGAGCAGTTCTTC
CDR3aa: CASSPWGNEQFF

d_gene: NA
j_gene: TRBJ1-1
v_gene: TRBV20-1
abundance: NA
CDR3nt: TGCAGTGCTAGAGATCTCTCGGGGGCCGGGACTGAAGCTTTCTTT
CDR3aa: CSARDLSGAGTEAFF

d_gene: TRBD1
j_gene: TRBJ1-3
v_gene: TRBV6-6
abundance: NA
CDR3nt: TGTGCCAGCAGTTTGAAGGGGGCAGTTGCTGGAAACACCATATATTTT
CDR3aa: CASSLKGAVAGNTIYF

d_gene: TRBD2
j_gene: TRBJ2-3
v_gene: TRBV6-5
abundance: NA
CDR3nt: TGTGCCAGCAGTCCCCGCGGAAGGGGGCGGGCTAGCGGGGGGCCCCCAGATACGCAGTATTTT
CDR3aa: CASSPRGRGRASGGPPDTQYF

d_gene: NA
j_gene: TRBJ1-2
v_gene: TRBV19
abundance: many
CDR3nt: TGTGCCAGTAGTATATATACGACATCGATGGAGGATGGCTACACCTTC
CDR3aa: CASSIYTTSMEDGYTF

d_gene: NA
j_gene: TRBJ2-7
v_gene: TRBV4-2
abundance: NA
CDR3nt: TGTGCCAGCAGCCAACCGGGGGTTAGCGAGCAGTACTTC
CDR3aa: CASSQPGVSEQYF

d_gene: NA
j_gene: TRBJ1-4
v_gene: TRBV9
abundance: few
CDR3nt: TGTGCCAGCAGCGTATCGGACGGGGAAAAACTGTTTTTT
CDR3aa: CASSVSDGEKLFF

d_gene: NA
j_gene: TRBJ1-6
v_gene: TRBV20-1
abundance: few
CDR3nt: TGCAGTGCTAGCCCGGGCCGTAATAATTCACCCCTCCACTTT
CDR3aa: CSASPGRNNSPLHF

d_gene: TRBD2
j_gene: TRBJ2-5
v_gene: TRBV3-1
abundance: few
CDR3nt: TGTGCCAGCAGCCGACTAGCGGAAGAGACCCAGTACTTC
CDR3aa: CASSRLAEETQYF

d_gene: NA
j_gene: TRBJ2-7
v_gene: TRBV7-9
abundance: NA
CDR3nt: TGTGCCAGCAGCTTAGATCAGGGGCCAGGGGAATCCTACGAGCAGTACTTC
CDR3aa: CASSLDQGPGESYEQYF

d_gene: NA
j_gene: TRBJ2-6
v_gene: TRBV7-9
abundance: NA
CDR3nt: TGTGCCAGCAGCCCCTCTGCTGGGGCCAACGTCCTGACTTTC
CDR3aa: CASSPSAGANVLTF

d_gene: NA
j_gene: TRBJ2-1
v_gene: TRBV28
abundance: few
CDR3nt: TGTGCCAGCAATACCCTGTTAAGCGGGCATGAGCAGTTCTTC
CDR3aa: CASNTLLSGHEQFF

d_gene: NA
j_gene: TRBJ1-5
v_gene: TRBV19
abundance: many
CDR3nt: TGTGCCAGTAGTATGGCGTCAGGGAACAATCAGCCCCAGCATTTT
CDR3aa: CASSMASGNNQPQHF

d_gene: NA
j_gene: TRBJ2-1
v_gene: TRBV11-2
abundance: many
CDR3nt: TGTGCCAGCAGCTTTGGGCAGAACTCCTACAATGAGCAGTTCTTC
CDR3aa: CASSFGQNSYNEQFF

d_gene: NA
j_gene: TRBJ2-3
v_gene: TRBV5-1
abundance: NA
CDR3nt: TGCGCCTGCAGCTTGATTAGGACATCCACAGATACGCAGTATTTT
CDR3aa: CACSLIRTSTDTQYF

d_gene: NA
j_gene: TRBJ1-1
v_gene: TRBV7-6
abundance: NA
CDR3nt: TGTGCCAGCAGCTTAAATTACCAGCCCGACACTGAAGCTTTCTTT
CDR3aa: CASSLNYQPDTEAFF

d_gene: NA
j_gene: TRBJ2-1
v_gene: TRBV7-2
abundance: NA
CDR3nt: TGTGCCAGCAGCAAGCCCTCTCGGATTGAGCAGTTCTTC
CDR3aa: CASSKPSRIEQFF

d_gene: TRBD2
j_gene: TRBJ2-5
v_gene: TRBV28
abundance: few
CDR3nt: TGTGCCAGCAGTCTCATGGGTCGGGAGGAACAAGAGACCCAGTACTTC
CDR3aa: CASSLMGREEQETQYF

d_gene: NA
j_gene: TRBJ1-2
v_gene: TRBV7-9
abundance: once
CDR3nt: TGTGCCAGCACCCGGGCAGAGATCTATGGCTACACCTTC
CDR3aa: CASTRAEIYGYTF

d_gene: NA
j_gene: TRBJ1-5
v_gene: TRBV19
abundance: few
CDR3nt: TGTGCCAGTAGTGCCTCCCATGGCAATCAGCCCCAGCATTTT
CDR3aa: CASSASHGNQPQHF

d_gene: NA
j_gene: TRBJ2-7
v_gene: TRBV12-3/TRBV12-4
abundance: NA
CDR3nt: TGTGCCAGCAGTTTAGGGGGTGATGGCTCCTACGAGCAGTACTTC
CDR3aa: CASSLGGDGSYEQYF

d_gene: NA
j_gene: TRBJ2-5
v_gene: TRBV27
abundance: NA
CDR3nt: TGTGCCAGCAGTCCATCAGGATGGGGAGAGACCCAGTACTTC
CDR3aa: CASSPSGWGETQYF

d_gene: NA
j_gene: TRBJ1-1
v_gene: TRBV2
abundance: NA
CDR3nt: TGTGCCAGCAGTGTGTACCCTGAAGCTTTCTTT
CDR3aa: CASSVYPEAFF

d_gene: NA
j_gene: TRBJ2-3
v_gene: TRBV6-4
abundance: many
CDR3nt: TGTGCCAGCAGTGGCTCTAGCACAGATACGCAGTATTTT
CDR3aa: CASSGSSTDTQYF

d_gene: NA
j_gene: TRBJ2-3
v_gene: TRBV6-8
abundance: NA
CDR3nt: TGTGCCAGCAGTTACTCCCGGACGCCCTCCTTCACAGATACGCAGTATTTT
CDR3aa: CASSYSRTPSFTDTQYF

d_gene: NA
j_gene: TRBJ1-4
v_gene: TRBV28
abundance: NA
CDR3nt: TGTGCCAGCAGTCTCACGGGCCTACCTAATGTTAAAAAACTGTTTTTT
CDR3aa: CASSLTGLPNVKKLFF

d_gene: NA
j_gene: TRBJ2-3
v_gene: TRBV20-1
abundance: NA
CDR3nt: TGCAGTGCTAGAGATTCGACCCCCGGGGAAACGCAGTATTTT
CDR3aa: CSARDSTPGETQYF

d_gene: NA
j_gene: TRBJ1-2
v_gene: TRBV3-1
abundance: few
CDR3nt: TGTGCCAGCAGCCAAGAAAGCGGGAGGGCAGCCCCCTATGGCTACACCTTC
CDR3aa: CASSQESGRAAPYGYTF

d_gene: NA
j_gene: TRBJ2-7
v_gene: TRBV9
abundance: few
CDR3nt: TGTGCCAGCAGCGTAGACGGTGCCGTCCACGAGCAGTACTTC
CDR3aa: CASSVDGAVHEQYF